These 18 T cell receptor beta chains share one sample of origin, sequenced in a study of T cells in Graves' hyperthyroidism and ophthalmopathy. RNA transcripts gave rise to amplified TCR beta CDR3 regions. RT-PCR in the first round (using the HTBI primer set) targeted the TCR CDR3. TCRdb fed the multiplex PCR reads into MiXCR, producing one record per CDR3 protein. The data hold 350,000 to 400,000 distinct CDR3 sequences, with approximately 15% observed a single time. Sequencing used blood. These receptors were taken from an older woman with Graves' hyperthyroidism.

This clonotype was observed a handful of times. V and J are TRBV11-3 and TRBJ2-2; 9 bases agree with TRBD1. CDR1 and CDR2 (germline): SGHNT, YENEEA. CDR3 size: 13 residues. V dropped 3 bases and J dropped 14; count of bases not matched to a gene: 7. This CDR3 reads CASSFTGGQGLFF. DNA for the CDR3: TGTGCCAGCAGCTTTACGGGGGGACAGGGACTGTTTTTT.

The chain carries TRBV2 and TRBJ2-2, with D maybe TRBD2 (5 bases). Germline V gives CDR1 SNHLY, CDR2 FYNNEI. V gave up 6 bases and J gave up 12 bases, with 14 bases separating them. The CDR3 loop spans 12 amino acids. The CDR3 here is CASRIEGLQLFF. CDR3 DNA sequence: TGTGCCAGCAGAATAGAGGGTCTTCAGCTGTTTTTT.

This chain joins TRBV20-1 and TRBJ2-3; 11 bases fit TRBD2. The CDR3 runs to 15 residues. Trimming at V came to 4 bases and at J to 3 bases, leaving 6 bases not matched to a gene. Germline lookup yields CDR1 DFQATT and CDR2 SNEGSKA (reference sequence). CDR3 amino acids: CSAKPGLAVTDTQYF. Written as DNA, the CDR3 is TGCAGTGCTAAACCGGGACTAGCGGTGACAGATACGCAGTATTTT.

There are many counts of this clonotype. The CDR3 is CASSTRLAGDVQQFF. The DNA for the CDR3 is TGTGCCAGCAGCACCAGACTAGCCGGCGACGTTCAGCAGTTCTTC. V usage is TRBV11-2 and J usage is TRBJ2-1; 7 bases map to TRBD2. The V gene's germline CDR1 is SGHAT and CDR2 FQNNGV. The CDR3 covers 15 residues. Trimming took 5 bases from V and 11 from J; bases not matched to a gene: 15.

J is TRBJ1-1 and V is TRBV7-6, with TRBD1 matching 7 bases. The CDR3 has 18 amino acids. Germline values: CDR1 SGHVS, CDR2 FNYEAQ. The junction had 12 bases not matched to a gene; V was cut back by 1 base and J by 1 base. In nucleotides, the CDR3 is TGTGCCAGCAGCTTAGTGGGGGACAGAGAGCCTTGGAACACTGAAGCTTTCTTT. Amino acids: CASSLVGDREPWNTEAFF.

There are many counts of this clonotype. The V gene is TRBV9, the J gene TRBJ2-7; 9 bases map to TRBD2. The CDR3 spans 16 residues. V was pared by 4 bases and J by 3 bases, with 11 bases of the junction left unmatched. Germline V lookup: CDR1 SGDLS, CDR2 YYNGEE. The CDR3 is CASSSYSGGDFYEQYF. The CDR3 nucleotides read TGTGCCAGCAGCTCATATAGCGGGGGCGACTTCTACGAGCAGTACTTC.

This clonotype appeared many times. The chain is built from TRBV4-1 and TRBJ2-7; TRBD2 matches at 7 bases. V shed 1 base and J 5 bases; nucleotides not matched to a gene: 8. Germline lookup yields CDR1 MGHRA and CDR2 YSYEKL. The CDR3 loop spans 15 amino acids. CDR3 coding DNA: TGCGCCAGCAGCCAAGCCCCCACCGGGACTAACGAGCAGTACTTC. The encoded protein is CASSQAPTGTNEQYF.

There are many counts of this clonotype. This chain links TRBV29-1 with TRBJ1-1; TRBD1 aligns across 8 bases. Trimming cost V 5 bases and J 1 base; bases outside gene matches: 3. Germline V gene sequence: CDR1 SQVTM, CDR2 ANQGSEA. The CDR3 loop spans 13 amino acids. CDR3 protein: CSVRGQGNTEAFF. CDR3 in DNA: TGCAGCGTTCGAGGACAGGGGAACACTGAAGCTTTCTTT.

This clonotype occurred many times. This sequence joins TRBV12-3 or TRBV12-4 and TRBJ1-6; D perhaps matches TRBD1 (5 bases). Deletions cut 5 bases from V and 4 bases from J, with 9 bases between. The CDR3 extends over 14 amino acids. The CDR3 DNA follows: TGTGCCAGCAGTGGGACCGATTATAATTCACCCCTCCACTTT. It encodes CASSGTDYNSPLHF.

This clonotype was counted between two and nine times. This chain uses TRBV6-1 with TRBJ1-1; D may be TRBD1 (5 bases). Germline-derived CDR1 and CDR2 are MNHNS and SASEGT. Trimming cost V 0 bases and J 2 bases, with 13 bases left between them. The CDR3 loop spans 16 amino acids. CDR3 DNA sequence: TGTGCCAGCAGTGAAGCGCCGGGACGAACAAACACTGAAGCTTTCTTT. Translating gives CASSEAPGRTNTEAFF.

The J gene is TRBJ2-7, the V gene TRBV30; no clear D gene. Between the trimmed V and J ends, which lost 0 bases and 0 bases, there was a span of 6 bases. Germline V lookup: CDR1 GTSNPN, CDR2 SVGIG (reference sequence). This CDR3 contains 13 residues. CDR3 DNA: TGTGCCTGGAGTGTGGACGTCTCCTACGAGCAGTACTTC. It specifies CAWSVDVSYEQYF.

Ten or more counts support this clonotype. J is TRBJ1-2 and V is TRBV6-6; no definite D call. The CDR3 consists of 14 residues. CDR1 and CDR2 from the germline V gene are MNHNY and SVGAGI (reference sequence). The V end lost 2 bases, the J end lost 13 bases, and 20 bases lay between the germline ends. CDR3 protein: CASSYLITPHSVTF. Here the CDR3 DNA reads TGTGCCAGCAGTTACCTTATAACGCCACACTCGGTCACCTTC.

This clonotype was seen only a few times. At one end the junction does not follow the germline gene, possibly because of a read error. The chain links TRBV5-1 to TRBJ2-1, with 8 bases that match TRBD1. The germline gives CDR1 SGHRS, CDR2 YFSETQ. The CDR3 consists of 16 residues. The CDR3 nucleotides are TGCGCCAGCAGCTTACTGACAGGGGCGGCCTACAATGGGCAGTTCTTC. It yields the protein CASSLLTGAAYNGQFF. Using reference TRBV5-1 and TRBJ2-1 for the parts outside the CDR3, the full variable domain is KAGVTQTPRYLIKTRGQQVTLSCSPISGHRSVSWYQQTPGQGLQFLFEYFSETQRNKGNFPGRFSGRQFSNSRSEMNVSTLELGDSALYLCASSLLTGAAYNGQFFGPGTRLTVL.

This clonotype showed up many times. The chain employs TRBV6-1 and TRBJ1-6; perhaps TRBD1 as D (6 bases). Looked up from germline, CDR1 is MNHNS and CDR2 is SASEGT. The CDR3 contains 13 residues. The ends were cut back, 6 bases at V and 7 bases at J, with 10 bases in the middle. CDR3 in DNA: TGTGCCAGCAGGGGACACCAGAATTCACCCCTCCACTTT. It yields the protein CASRGHQNSPLHF.

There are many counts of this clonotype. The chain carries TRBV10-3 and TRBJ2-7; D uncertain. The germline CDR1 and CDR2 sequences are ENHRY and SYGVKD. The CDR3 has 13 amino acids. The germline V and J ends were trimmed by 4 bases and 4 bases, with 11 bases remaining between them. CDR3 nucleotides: TGTGCCATCAGTGGGTCCACTGGGTACGAGCAGTACTTC. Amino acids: CAISGSTGYEQYF.

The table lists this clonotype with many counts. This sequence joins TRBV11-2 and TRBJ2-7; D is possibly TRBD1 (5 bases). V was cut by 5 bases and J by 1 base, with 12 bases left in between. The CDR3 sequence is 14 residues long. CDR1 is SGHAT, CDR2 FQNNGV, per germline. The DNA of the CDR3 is TGTGCCAGCAGCCCGAGCCGACAGTCCTACGAGCAGTACTTC. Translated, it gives CASSPSRQSYEQYF.

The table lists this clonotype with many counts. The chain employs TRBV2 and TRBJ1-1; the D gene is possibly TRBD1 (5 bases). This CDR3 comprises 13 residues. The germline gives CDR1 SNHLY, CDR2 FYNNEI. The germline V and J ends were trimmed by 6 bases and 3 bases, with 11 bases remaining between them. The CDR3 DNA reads TGTGCCAGCAGGGGGGACGGACACACTGAAGCTTTCTTT. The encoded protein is CASRGDGHTEAFF.

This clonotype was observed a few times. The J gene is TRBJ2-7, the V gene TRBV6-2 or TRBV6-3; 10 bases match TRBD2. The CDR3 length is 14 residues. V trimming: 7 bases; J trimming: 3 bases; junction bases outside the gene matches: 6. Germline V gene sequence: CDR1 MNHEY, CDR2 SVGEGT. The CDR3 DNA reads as TGTGCCAGCAACCTAGCGGGAGAGTTCTACGAGCAGTACTTC. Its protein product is CASNLAGEFYEQYF.